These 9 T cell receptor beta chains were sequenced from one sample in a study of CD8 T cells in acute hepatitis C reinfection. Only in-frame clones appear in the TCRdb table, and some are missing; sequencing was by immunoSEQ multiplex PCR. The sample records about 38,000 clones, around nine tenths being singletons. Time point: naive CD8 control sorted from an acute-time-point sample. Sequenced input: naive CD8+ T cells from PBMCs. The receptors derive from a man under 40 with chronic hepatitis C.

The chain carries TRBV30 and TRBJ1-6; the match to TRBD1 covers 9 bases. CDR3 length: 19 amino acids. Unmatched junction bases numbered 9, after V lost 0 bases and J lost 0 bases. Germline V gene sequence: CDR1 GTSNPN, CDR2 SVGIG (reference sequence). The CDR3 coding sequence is TGTGCCTGGAGTGTAAGGGACAGGGTACTTAGCTCCTATAATTCACCCCTCCACTTT. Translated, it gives CAWSVRDRVLSSYNSPLHF.

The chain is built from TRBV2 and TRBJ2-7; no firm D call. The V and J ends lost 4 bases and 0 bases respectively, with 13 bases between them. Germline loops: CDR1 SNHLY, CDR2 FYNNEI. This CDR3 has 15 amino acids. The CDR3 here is CASSGLTSDSYEQYF. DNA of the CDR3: TGTGCCAGCAGTGGCTTGACATCGGACTCCTACGAGCAGTACTTC.

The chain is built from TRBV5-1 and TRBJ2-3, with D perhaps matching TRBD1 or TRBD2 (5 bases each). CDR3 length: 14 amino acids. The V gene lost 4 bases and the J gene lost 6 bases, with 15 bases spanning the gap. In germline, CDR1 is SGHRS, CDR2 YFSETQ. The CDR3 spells CASSRPGWGDTQYF. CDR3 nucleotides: TGCGCCAGCAGCCGCCCGGGCTGGGGGGATACGCAGTATTTT.

Written as DNA, the CDR3 is TGTGCCAGCTCACCCAACAGGGTTAATGAAAAACTGTTTTTT. Translating gives CASSPNRVNEKLFF. The gene calls are TRBV6-1 and TRBJ1-4; tentatively, D is TRBD1 (6 bases). The CDR3 is made up of 14 amino acids. V shed 8 bases and J shed 4 bases, with 14 bases lying between them. CDR1 is MNHNS, CDR2 SASEGT, per germline.

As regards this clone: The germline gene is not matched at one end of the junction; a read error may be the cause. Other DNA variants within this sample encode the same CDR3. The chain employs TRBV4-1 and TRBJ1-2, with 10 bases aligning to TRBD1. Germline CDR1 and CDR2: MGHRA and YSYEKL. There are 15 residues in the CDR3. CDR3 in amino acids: CASSPGQGTGVGYTF. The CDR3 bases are TGCGCCAGTAGCCCAGGCCAGGGGACAGGGGTGGGCTACACCTTC.

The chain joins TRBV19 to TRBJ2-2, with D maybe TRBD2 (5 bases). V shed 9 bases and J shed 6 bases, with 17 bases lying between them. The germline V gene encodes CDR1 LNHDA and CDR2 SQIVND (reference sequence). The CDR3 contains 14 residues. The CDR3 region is CASRPGSGPGELFF. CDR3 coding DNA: TGTGCCAGCCGTCCGGGGTCCGGGCCCGGGGAGCTGTTTTTT.

Written as DNA, the CDR3 is TGTGCCAGCAGCTTAGAGGGGGTACCGGGACTAGGAACCTACGAGCAGTACTTC. Its translation: CASSLEGVPGLGTYEQYF. The V and J genes are TRBV7-6 and TRBJ2-7, with 8 bases lining up with TRBD2. Germline V gene data show CDR1 as SGHVS and CDR2 as FNYEAQ. The CDR3 consists of 18 residues. The V and J ends lost 1 base and 2 bases, in that order; junction bases with no gene match: 13.

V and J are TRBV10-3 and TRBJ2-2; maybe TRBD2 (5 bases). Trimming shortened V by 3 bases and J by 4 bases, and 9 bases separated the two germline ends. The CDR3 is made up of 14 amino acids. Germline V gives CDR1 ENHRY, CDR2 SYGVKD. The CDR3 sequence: CAISDLGSTGELFF. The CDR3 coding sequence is TGTGCCATCAGTGACCTAGGGAGCACCGGGGAGCTGTTTTTT.

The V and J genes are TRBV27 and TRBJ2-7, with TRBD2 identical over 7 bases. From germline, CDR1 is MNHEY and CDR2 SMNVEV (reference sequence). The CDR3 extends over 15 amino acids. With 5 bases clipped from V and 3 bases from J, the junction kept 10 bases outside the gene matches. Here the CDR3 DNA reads TGTGCCAGCAGTCGAAGGGCGTCTAGCGGCTACGAGCAGTACTTC. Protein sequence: CASSRRASSGYEQYF.